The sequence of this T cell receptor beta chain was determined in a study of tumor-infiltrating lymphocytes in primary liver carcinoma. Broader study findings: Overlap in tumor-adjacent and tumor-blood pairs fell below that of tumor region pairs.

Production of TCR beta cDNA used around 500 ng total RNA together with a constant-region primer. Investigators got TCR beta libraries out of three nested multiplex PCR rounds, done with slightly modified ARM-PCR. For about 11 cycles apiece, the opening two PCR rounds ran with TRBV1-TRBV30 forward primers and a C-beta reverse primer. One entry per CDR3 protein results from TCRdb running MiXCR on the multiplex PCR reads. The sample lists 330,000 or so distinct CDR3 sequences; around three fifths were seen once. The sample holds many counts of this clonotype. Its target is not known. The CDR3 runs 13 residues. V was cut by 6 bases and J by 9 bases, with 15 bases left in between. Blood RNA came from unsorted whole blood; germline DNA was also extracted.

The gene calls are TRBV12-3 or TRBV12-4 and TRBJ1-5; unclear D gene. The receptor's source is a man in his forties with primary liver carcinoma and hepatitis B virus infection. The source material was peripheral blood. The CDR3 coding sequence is TGTGCCAGCAGCACGGAGACTTGGGGGCCCCAGCATTTT. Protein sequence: CASSTETWGPQHF.